The sequence of this T cell receptor (beta chain) was determined in a study of vaccination and CD4 T cells after COVID-19 (dated 2022 in TCRdb). Regarding the complete study: Convalescent patients had a positive SARS-CoV-2 result on nasal swab PCR, and of these patients, under ten had mild disease and one had severe disease. Post-vaccine blood samples were collected a median of approximately 77 days after the second vaccine dose, ranging from about 13 to 241 days. The convalescent cohort included six males and four females, with two Hispanic individuals, seven Caucasians, two Asians and one multiracial person. Participants got two doses of the Pfizer-BioNTech BNT162b2 vaccine (n=8) or two doses of the Moderna mRNA-1273 vaccine (n=2). The cultures were stimulated with overlapping spike peptide pools from SARS-CoV-2 and from the common cold coronaviruses HCoV-NL63, HCoV-OC43 and HCoV-229E. Post-COVID blood samples were collected from convalescent patients a median of around 100 days after diagnosis, with a range of roughly 35 to 170 days. In around nine COVID-19 convalescent patients and several infection-naive healthy vaccine recipients, the spike-specific CD4+ TCR repertoire before mRNA vaccination was compared with the repertoire after mRNA vaccination. As controls, cultures received a CEFX viral epitope pool (the positive control), an HIV-1 Nef peptide pool (the negative control), or no peptide at all.

The full study reports these points: Relatively few convalescent patients were included in the study, and early timepoints after natural infection were not analyzed. Among convalescent patients, a median 86.3% of the SARS-CoV-2-reactive clones seen after vaccination appeared only after vaccination, which suggests priming specific to the vaccine. In convalescent patients, nearly all vaccine-specific clones (304 of 307) were found to be mono-reactive for SARS-CoV-2 spike rather than cross-reactive with common cold coronaviruses. Although the median number of SARS-CoV-2-reactive clonotypes went up from fewer than 25 after infection to more than 30 after vaccination, the increase was not significant.

Based on the germline V gene (reference sequence), the CDR1 and CDR2 sequences are DFQATT and SNEGSKA. V is cut back by 4 bases and J by 0 bases, with 5 bases in the junction unmatched. CDR3 length: 15 amino acids, cysteine to phenylalanine. Only the CDR3 part of the read is kept: 45 bases, read in frame from the first base. With respect to this clonotype: Its antigen has not been determined. Base-call qualities are not available, and no considerably larger clone is one nucleotide away.

The library relied on PCR. At the Johns Hopkins FTIC core, DNA from the cultured CD4+ T cells underwent TCR sequencing with the Oncomine TCR Beta short-read assay. The QIAamp micro DNA kit was used to extract genomic DNA from the cultured CD4+ T cells. Oncomine TCR Beta libraries from cultured CD4+ T cells were pooled with unique dual indexes and sequenced on an Illumina iSeq 100. As for the authors' bioinformatics: Non-productive sequences were filtered out, and CDR3s that did not start with C, did not end with F or W, or were shorter than 7 amino acids were discarded. The MANAFEST web application identified antigen-specific clonotypes by comparing peptide-stimulated wells against reference wells and other culture wells. To be called positive, a clone needed an FDR below 0.05, an odds ratio above 5, and a productive frequency above 0.1% in at least two of three replicate wells. A clonotype counted as cross-reactive if it showed significant expansion both in the SARS-CoV-2 spike wells and in at least one common cold coronavirus spike condition. Using R version 3.6.1, CDR3 homology was evaluated through Levenshtein distances (stringdist) along with unrooted phylogenetic trees (ape). The raw public data were reprocessed by TCRdb itself: fastp quality trimming at Q25, MiXCR clonotype calling, in-frame beta chains only. One record per CDR3 amino acid sequence lists the most common genes and DNA. TCRdb, not the original authors, processed these V and J calls. In this sample the table shows approximately 12,000 distinct CDR3 sequences, 50% to 60% of which occur a single time. Of the sample, about 15% is held by the ten largest clones.

The meaning of the sample's treatment or condition label: roughly 10-day PBMC culture with coronavirus spike peptide pools or control peptides (ViraFEST assay). The study used the ViraFEST assay, which expanded antigen-specific T cells with peptide pools and then identified expanded clonotypes by TCR sequencing. Positive SARS-CoV-2 PCR tests in the convalescent patients dated from March to December 2020, before Alpha, Beta and Delta variants emerged in the United States. Over 1.5 million PBMCs per well were cultured in IMDM with approximately 5% human AB serum and about 9.2 IU/ml IL-2, plus 10 ug/ml peptide pools. Half of the culture medium was replaced with fresh IL-2-containing medium on days 3 and 7. After ten to eleven days of culture, CD4+ T cells were isolated by negative selection using the EasySep CD4+ T cell isolation kit. Ficoll-Paque Plus gradient centrifugation was used to isolate PBMCs from whole blood, and the isolated PBMCs were then either used fresh or cryopreserved at -140C. Culture conditions were generally each tested in triplicate wells.

The origin of this receptor is a human donor who had recovered from COVID-19. The sample taken for sequencing was CD4+ T cells from blood, cultured in vitro. The chain couples TRBV20-1 to TRBJ2-1, with TRBD1 matching 8 junction bases. The CDR3 reads as follows: CSAISTGGSYNEQFF. In nucleotides, the sequence is TGCAGTGCTATTAGTACAGGGGGCTCCTACAATGAGCAGTTCTTC.